The clone carrying this T cell receptor beta chain was seen a handful of times. The antigen is undetermined. Trimming pared 3 bases from V and 8 bases from J, leaving 17 bases between. The CDR3 runs to 15 residues. Germline V gene sequence: CDR1 MDHEN, CDR2 SYDVKM. A universal primer binding site was introduced by template switching. The final cDNA contained unique molecular identifiers. TCRdb itself ran the 5' RACE reads through MiXCR, one entry per CDR3 protein. The sample holds some 1,600,000 distinct CDR3 sequences, under 35% seen once. The sample comes from a study of identical twins. Overall study findings and caveats: Insertions were fewer in abundant cord blood beta clonotypes, whereas memory repertoires showed none of this pattern.

This clonotype was obtained from a newborn girl in good health. The sample was cord blood. This chain joins TRBV28 and TRBJ2-1; either TRBD1 or TRBD2 may fit D (5 bases each). CDR3 bases: TGTGCCAGCAGTTTCGCCGGGACCCAGGACGATGAGCAGTTCTTC. Its translation: CASSFAGTQDDEQFF.